This TCR beta chain was sequenced for a study of T cells after yellow fever vaccination. Study-level background: SMART-Seq v4 Ultra Low Input served to prepare low-cell-number fractions.

Germline V CDR1 and CDR2: SGHTA, FQGNSA. This CDR3 has 17 amino acids. Losses at the gene ends were 4 bases for V and 0 bases for J; bases not matched to a gene: 8. This clonotype was detected ten times or more. A universal primer site and UMIs were added as TCR cDNA was made by 5'RACE template switching. Each CDR3 protein is one row after TCRdb ran MiXCR on the 5' RACE reads. Among 45,000 to 60,000 distinct CDR3 sequences listed, 6.5% to 8.5% were seen once. The receptor was derived from a young man who received the YFV17D yellow fever vaccine. Source: CD8+ T cells not binding an NS4B(214-222) dextramer, sorted from PBMCs, taken 35 to 50 days after the first yellow fever vaccination. This chain links TRBV7-2 with TRBJ2-1; 8 nucleotides match TRBD2. CDR3: CASSSLSGGISYNEQFF. CDR3 in DNA: TGTGCCAGCAGCTCCCTGAGCGGGGGAATCTCCTACAATGAGCAGTTCTTC.